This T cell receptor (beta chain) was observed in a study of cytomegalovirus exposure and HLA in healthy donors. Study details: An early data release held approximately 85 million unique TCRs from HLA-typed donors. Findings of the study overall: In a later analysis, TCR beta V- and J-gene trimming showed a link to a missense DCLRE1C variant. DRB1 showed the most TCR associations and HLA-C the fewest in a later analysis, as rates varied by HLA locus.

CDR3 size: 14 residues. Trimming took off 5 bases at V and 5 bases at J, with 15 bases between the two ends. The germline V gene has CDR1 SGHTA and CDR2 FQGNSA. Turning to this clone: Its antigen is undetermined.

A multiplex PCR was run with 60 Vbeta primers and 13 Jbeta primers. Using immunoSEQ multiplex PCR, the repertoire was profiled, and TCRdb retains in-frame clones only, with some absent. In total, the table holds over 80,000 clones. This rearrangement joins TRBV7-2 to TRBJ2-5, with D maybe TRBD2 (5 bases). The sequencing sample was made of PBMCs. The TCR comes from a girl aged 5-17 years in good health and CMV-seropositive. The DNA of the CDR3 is TGTGCCAGCAGCGACTACCTGACTGCGGAGACCCAGTACTTC. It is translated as CASSDYLTAETQYF.